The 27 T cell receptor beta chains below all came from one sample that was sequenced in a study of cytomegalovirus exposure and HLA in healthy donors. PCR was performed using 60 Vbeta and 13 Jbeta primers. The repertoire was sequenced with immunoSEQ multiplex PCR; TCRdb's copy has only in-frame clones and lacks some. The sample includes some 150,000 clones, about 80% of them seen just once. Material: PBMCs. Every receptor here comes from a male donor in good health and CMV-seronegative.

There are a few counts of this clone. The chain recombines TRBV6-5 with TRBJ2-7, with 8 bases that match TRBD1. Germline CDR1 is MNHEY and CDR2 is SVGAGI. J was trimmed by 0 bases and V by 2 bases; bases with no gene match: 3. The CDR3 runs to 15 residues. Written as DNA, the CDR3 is TGTGCCAGCAGTTACGGGACAGGACTCTCCTACGAGCAGTACTTC. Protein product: CASSYGTGLSYEQYF.

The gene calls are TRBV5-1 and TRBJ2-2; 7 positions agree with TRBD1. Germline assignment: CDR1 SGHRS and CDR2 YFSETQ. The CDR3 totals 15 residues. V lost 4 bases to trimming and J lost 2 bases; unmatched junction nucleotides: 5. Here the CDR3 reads CASSTTGFNTGELFF. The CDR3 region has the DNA TGCGCCAGCAGCACGACAGGGTTTAACACCGGGGAGCTGTTTTTT.

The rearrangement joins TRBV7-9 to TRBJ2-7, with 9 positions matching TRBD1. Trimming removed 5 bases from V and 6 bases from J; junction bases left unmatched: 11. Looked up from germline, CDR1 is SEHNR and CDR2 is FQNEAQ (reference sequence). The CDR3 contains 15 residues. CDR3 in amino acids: CASSPHGTGPLEQYF. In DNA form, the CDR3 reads TGTGCCAGCAGCCCGCATGGGACAGGGCCGCTCGAGCAGTACTTC.

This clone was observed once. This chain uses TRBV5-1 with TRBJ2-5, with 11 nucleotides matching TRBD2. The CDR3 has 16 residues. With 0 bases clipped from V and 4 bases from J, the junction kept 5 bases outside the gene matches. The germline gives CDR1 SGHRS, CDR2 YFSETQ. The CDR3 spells CASSLGTGTSGETQYF. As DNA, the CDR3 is TGCGCCAGCAGCTTGGGCACCGGGACTAGCGGAGAGACCCAGTACTTC.

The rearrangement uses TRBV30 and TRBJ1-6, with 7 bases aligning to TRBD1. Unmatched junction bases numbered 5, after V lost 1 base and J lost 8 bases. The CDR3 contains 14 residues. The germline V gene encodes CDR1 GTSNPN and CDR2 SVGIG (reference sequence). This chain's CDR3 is CAWSEGARDSPLHF. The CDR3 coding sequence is TGTGCCTGGAGTGAGGGGGCTAGAGATTCACCCCTCCACTTT.

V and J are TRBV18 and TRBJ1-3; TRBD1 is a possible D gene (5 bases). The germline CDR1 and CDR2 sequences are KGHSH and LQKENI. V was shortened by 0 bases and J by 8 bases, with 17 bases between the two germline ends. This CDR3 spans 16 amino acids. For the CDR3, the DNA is TGTGCCAGCTCACCACCGACGGGCAGGGAAAGCGACACCATATATTTT. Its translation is CASSPPTGRESDTIYF. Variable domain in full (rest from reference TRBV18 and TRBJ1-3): NAGVMQNPRHLVRRRGQEARLRCSPMKGHSHVYWYRQLPEEGLKFMVYLQKENIIDESGMPKERFSAEFPKEGPSILRIQQVVRGDSAAYFCASSPPTGRESDTIYFGEGSWLTVV.

CDR3 in DNA: TGTGCCAGCAGCCCAACCTCCGCCGGGGGCAATGAGCAGTTCTTC. The encoded protein is CASSPTSAGGNEQFF. This rearrangement joins TRBV7-9 to TRBJ2-1; possible D gene TRBD2, 6 bases. V was clipped by 5 bases and J by 6 bases, with 17 bases between them. This CDR3 has 15 residues. Germline CDR1 and CDR2: SEHNR and FQNEAQ (reference sequence). The full variable domain, with the rest looked up from reference TRBV7-9 and TRBJ2-1, is DTGVSQNPRHKITKRGQNVTFRCDPISEHNRLYWYRQTLGQGPEFLTYFQNEAQLEKSRLLSDRFSAERPKGSFSTLEIQRTEQGDSAMYLCASSPTSAGGNEQFFGPGTRLTVL.

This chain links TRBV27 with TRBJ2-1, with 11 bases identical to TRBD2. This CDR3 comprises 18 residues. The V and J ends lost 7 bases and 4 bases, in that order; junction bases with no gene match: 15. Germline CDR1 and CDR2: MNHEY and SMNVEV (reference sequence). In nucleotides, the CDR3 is TGTGCCAGCATTGGGGCTAGCGGGAGGACCATGAATTACAATGAGCAGTTCTTC. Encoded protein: CASIGASGRTMNYNEQFF.

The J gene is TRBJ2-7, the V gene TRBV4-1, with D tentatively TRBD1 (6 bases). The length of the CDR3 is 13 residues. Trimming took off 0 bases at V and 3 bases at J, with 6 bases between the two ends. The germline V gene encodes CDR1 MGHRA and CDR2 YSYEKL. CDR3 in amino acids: CASSQEDSYEQYF. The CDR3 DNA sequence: TGCGCCAGCAGCCAAGAGGACAGCTACGAGCAGTACTTC.

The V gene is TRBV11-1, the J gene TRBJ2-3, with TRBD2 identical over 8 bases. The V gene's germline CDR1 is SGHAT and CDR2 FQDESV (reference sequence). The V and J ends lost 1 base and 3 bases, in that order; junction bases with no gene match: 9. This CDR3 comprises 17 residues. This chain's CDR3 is CASSLGGLEERTDTQYF. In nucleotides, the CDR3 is TGTGCCAGCAGCTTAGGGGGACTAGAGGAAAGGACAGATACGCAGTATTTT.

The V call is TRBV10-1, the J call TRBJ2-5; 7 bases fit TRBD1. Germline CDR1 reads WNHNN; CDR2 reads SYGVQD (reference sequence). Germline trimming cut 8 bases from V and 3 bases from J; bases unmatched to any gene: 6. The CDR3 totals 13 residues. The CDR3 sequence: CASRDTGEETQYF. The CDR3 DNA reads TGCGCCAGCCGAGACACAGGGGAAGAGACCCAGTACTTC.

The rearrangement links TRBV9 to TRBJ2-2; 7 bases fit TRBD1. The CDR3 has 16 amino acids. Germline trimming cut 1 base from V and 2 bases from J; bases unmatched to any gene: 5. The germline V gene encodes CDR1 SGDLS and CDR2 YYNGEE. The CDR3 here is CASSVRGDSNTGELFF. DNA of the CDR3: TGTGCCAGCAGCGTACGAGGGGACAGCAACACCGGGGAGCTGTTTTTT.

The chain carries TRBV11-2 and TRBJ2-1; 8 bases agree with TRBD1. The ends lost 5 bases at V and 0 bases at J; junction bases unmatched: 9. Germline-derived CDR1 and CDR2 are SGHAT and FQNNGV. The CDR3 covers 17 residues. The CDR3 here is CASSITGGKGSYNEQFF. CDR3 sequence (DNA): TGTGCCAGCAGCATTACAGGGGGGAAAGGCTCCTACAATGAGCAGTTCTTC.

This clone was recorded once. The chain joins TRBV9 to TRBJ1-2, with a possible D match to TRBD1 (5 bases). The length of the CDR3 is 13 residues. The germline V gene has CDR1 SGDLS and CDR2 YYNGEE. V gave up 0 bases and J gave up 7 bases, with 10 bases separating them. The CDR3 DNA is TGTGCCAGCAGCGTAGGGGGCAGCCCTGGCTACACCTTC. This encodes CASSVGGSPGYTF.

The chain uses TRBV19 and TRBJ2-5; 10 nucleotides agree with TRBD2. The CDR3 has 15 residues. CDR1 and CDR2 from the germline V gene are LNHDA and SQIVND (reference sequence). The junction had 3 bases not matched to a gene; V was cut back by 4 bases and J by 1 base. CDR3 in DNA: TGTGCCAGTAGTACCCTAGCGGGGGCCCAAGAGACCCAGTACTTC. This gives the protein CASSTLAGAQETQYF.

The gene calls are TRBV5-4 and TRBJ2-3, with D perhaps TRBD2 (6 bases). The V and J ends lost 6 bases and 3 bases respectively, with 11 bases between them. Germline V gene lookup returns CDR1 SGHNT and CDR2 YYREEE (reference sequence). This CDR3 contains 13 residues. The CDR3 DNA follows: TGTGCCAGCAAGGCGGGAAGGACAGATACGCAGTATTTT. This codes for CASKAGRTDTQYF.

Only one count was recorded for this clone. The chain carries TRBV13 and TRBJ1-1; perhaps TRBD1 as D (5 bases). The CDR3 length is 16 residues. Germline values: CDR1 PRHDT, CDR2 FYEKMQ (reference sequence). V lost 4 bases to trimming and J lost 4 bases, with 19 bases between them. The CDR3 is CASSSSREGFSTEAFF. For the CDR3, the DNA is TGTGCCAGCAGCTCCTCCAGGGAGGGTTTTTCCACTGAAGCTTTCTTT.

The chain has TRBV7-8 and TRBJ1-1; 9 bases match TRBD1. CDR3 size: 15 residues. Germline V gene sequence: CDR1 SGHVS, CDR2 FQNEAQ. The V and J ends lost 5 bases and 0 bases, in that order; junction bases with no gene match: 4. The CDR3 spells CASSLTGGLNTEAFF. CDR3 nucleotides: TGTGCCAGCAGCCTGACAGGGGGGTTGAACACTGAAGCTTTCTTT.

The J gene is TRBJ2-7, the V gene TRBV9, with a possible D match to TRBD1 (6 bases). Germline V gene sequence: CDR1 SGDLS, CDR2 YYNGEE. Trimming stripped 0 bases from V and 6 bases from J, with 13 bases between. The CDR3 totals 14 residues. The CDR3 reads CASSVDVRGSEQYF. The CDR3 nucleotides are TGTGCCAGCAGCGTAGACGTCAGGGGCTCCGAGCAGTACTTC. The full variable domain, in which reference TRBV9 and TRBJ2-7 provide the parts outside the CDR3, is DSGVTQTPKHLITATGQRVTLRCSPRSGDLSVYWYQQSLDQGLQFLIQYYNGEERAKGNILERFSAQQFPDLHSELNLSSLELGDSALYFCASSVDVRGSEQYFGPGTRLTVT.

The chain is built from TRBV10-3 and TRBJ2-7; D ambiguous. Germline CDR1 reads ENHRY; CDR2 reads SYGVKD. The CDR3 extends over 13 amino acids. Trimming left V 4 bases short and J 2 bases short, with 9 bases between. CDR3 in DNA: TGTGCCATCAGTGTTGCGGAGACCTACGAGCAGTACTTC. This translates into CAISVAETYEQYF.

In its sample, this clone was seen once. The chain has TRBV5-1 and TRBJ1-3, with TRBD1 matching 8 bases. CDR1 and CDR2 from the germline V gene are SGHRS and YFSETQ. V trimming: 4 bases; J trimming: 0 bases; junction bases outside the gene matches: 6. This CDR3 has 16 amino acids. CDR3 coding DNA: TGCGCCAGCAGCCCCGACGGACAGGGCTCTGGAAACACCATATATTTT. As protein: CASSPDGQGSGNTIYF.

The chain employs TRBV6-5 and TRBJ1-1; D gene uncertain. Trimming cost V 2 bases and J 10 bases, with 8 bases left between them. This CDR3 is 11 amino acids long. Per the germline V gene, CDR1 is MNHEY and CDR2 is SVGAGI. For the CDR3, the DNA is TGTGCCAGCAGTTACCCGGGTTTAGCTTTCTTT. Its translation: CASSYPGLAFF.

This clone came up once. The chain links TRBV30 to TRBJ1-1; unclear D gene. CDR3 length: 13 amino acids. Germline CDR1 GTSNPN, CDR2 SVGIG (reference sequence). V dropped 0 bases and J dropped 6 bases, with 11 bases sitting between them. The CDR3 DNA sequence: TGTGCCTGGAGTGTAAATACTGATGCTGAAGCTTTCTTT. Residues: CAWSVNTDAEAFF. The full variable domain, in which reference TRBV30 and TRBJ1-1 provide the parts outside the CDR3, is SQTIHQWPATLVQPVGSPLSLECTVEGTSNPNLYWYRQAAGRGLQLLFYSVGIGQISSEVPQNLSASRPQDRQFILSSKKLLLSDSGFYLCAWSVNTDAEAFFGQGTRLTVV.

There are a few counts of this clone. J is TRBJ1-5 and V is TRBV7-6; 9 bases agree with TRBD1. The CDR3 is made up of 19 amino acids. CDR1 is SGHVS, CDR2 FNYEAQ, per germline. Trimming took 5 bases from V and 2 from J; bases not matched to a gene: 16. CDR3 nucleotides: TGTGCCAGCAGCCAATTGGAGGACAGGGGACACCTCGGCAATCAGCCCCAGCATTTT. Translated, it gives CASSQLEDRGHLGNQPQHF.

The CDR3 DNA reads TGTGCCATCAGTGAGACTTACACAGATACGCAGTATTTT. Encoded protein: CAISETYTDTQYF. The chain links TRBV10-3 to TRBJ2-3; no reliable D call. The CDR3 totals 13 residues. Trimming took off 2 bases at V and 2 bases at J, with 5 bases between the two ends. Germline V CDR1 and CDR2: ENHRY, SYGVKD.

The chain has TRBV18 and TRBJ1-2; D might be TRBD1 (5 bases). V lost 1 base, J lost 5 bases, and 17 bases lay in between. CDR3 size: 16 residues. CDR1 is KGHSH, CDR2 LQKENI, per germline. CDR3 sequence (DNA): TGTGCCAGCTCACCACAGGGGTCGGCGGTGATTTATGGCTACACCTTC. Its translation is CASSPQGSAVIYGYTF.

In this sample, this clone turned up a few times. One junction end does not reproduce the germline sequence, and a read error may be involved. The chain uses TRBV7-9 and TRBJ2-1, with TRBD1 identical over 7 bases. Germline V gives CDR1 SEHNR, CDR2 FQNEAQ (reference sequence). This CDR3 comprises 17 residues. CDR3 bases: TGTTCCAGCAGCTTAAACTCGAGACAGGGAAACGACAATGAGCAGTTCTTC. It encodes CSSSLNSRQGNDNEQFF.